Below, 24 T cell receptor beta chains from the same sample are listed, as sequenced in a study of T cell responses to AZD1222 COVID-19 vaccine. Assay: immunoSEQ multiplex PCR; the TCRdb copy retains only in-frame clones and omits some. The sample lists roughly 180,000 clones; approximately 94% were seen once. Source: peripheral blood, taken 28 days after the second AZD1222 dose. All receptors derive from an adult who received the AZD1222 COVID-19 vaccine.

This chain connects TRBV29-1 to TRBJ1-5; tentative D call: TRBD1 (5 bases). The germline V gene has CDR1 SQVTM and CDR2 ANQGSEA. Trimming took off 1 base at V and 6 bases at J, with 10 bases between the two ends. CDR3 length: 13 amino acids. The DNA of the CDR3 is TGCAGCGTTGAAGTGGGGGTTGGTCAGCCCCAGCATTTT. Protein product: CSVEVGVGQPQHF.

V gene TRBV5-8 combines with J gene TRBJ2-1; D is perhaps TRBD2 (6 bases). This CDR3 contains 14 residues. Trimming shortened V by 4 bases and J by 10 bases, and 18 bases separated the two germline ends. Germline CDR1 and CDR2: SGHTS and YDEGEE. The CDR3 nucleotides read TGTGCCAGCAGCCTGGGGGGTTCCTCTAGGGAGCAGTTCTTC. It is translated as CASSLGGSSREQFF.

The CDR3 DNA sequence: TGCAGCGTTACCCCGAGGGAACGAGAGACCCAGTACTTC. It yields the protein CSVTPRERETQYF. The V call is TRBV29-1, the J call TRBJ2-5; maybe TRBD2 (5 bases). Germline lookup yields CDR1 SQVTM and CDR2 ANQGSEA. The CDR3 totals 13 residues. V dropped 5 bases and J dropped 4 bases, with 14 bases sitting between them. Based on the CDR3 plus reference TRBV29-1 and TRBJ2-5, the full variable domain is SAVISQKPSRDICQRGTSLTIQCQVDSQVTMMFWYRQQPGQSLTLIATANQGSEATYESGFVIDKFPISRPNLTFSTLTVSNMSPEDSSIYLCSVTPRERETQYFGPGTRLLVL.

The chain has TRBV2 and TRBJ2-3; the match to TRBD2 covers 7 bases. Looked up from germline, CDR1 is SNHLY and CDR2 is FYNNEI. The CDR3 length is 15 residues. Germline trimming cut 6 bases from V and 5 bases from J; bases unmatched to any gene: 11. CDR3 nucleotides: TGTGCCAGCAGCCCTCTAGCGGACGGAAGAGATACGCAGTATTTT. Translated: CASSPLADGRDTQYF.

The V gene is TRBV27, the J gene TRBJ1-2, with no clear D. Germline CDR1 and CDR2: MNHEY and SMNVEV (reference sequence). Deletions cut 2 bases from V and 6 bases from J, with 10 bases between. This CDR3 contains 13 residues. CDR3 in amino acids: CASSLGVGDGYTF. CDR3 nucleotide sequence: TGTGCCAGCAGTTTAGGTGTTGGTGATGGCTACACCTTC.

This clone was seen a single time. This chain connects TRBV12-3 or TRBV12-4 to TRBJ1-1; no clear D. There are 12 residues in the CDR3. V was pared by 3 bases and J by 7 bases, with 9 bases between. The CDR3 DNA sequence: TGTGCCAGCAGTTTTGGAACGGTTGAAGCTTTCTTT. This gives the protein CASSFGTVEAFF.

The chain has TRBV6-6 and TRBJ1-6; 7 bases agree with TRBD1. The CDR3 covers 15 residues. Germline CDR1 reads MNHNY; CDR2 reads SVGAGI (reference sequence). Trimming took 0 bases from V and 9 from J; bases not matched to a gene: 5. Here the CDR3 reads CASSYSDRVGSPLHF. In DNA, the CDR3 is TGTGCCAGCAGTTACTCAGACAGGGTTGGTTCACCCCTCCACTTT.

The chain uses TRBV19 and TRBJ2-5, with D possibly called TRBD1 or TRBD2 (5 bases each). Germline values: CDR1 LNHDA, CDR2 SQIVND (reference sequence). CDR3 length equals 16 residues. Between the trimmed V and J ends, which lost 5 bases and 6 bases, there was a span of 22 bases. CDR3 protein: CASSPLGPTTTKTQYF. In DNA, the CDR3 is TGTGCCAGTAGTCCACTGGGACCCACGACGACAAAGACCCAGTACTTC.

The chain is built from TRBV19 and TRBJ2-2; D gene unclear. The CDR3 covers 15 residues. V was trimmed by 5 bases and J by 0 bases, leaving 10 bases between them. Germline V gene data show CDR1 as LNHDA and CDR2 as SQIVND (reference sequence). The CDR3 spells CASSLDGTNTGELFF. The CDR3 DNA is TGTGCCAGTAGTCTCGACGGCACGAACACCGGGGAGCTGTTTTTT.

This rearrangement joins TRBV27 to TRBJ2-6; D might be TRBD1 (5 bases). Germline V gives CDR1 MNHEY, CDR2 SMNVEV (reference sequence). This CDR3 is 16 amino acids long. The V and J ends lost 4 bases and 3 bases respectively, with 13 bases between them. CDR3 nucleotides: TGTGCCAGCAGTTCCCCTTCAGGGTATGGGGCCAACGTCCTGACTTTC. This codes for CASSSPSGYGANVLTF.

This rearrangement joins TRBV28 to TRBJ2-5, with D perhaps TRBD1 or TRBD2 (7 bases each). The V end lost 7 bases, the J end lost 11 bases, and 20 bases lay between the germline ends. The germline V gene has CDR1 MDHEN and CDR2 SYDVKM. The CDR3 length is 13 residues. In DNA, the CDR3 is TGTGCCAGCAACCCGAGACAGGGAGGGAAGCAGTACTTC. Translated: CASNPRQGGKQYF.

The chain is built from TRBV6-5 and TRBJ2-1; TRBD1 matches at 8 bases. From germline, CDR1 is MNHEY and CDR2 SVGAGI. The CDR3 totals 14 residues. J lost 10 bases, V lost 3 bases, and 8 bases had no gene match. Written as DNA, the CDR3 is TGTGCCAGCAGTTATGGACAGGGCCGCGGGGAGCAGTTCTTC. This translates into CASSYGQGRGEQFF.

This chain links TRBV12-5 with TRBJ2-3; 7 positions match TRBD2. The CDR3 contains 15 residues. Germline CDR1 and CDR2: LGHNT and FRNRAP. J was trimmed by 0 bases and V by 4 bases; bases with no gene match: 4. Here the CDR3 DNA reads TGTGCTAGTGGTTCGGGGACTATTAGCACAGATACGCAGTATTTT. This gives the protein CASGSGTISTDTQYF.

This chain uses TRBV7-8 with TRBJ2-2, with 9 bases that match TRBD1. Trimming took 2 bases from V and 4 from J; bases not matched to a gene: 5. This CDR3 comprises 16 residues. Germline lookup yields CDR1 SGHVS and CDR2 FQNEAQ. The CDR3 nucleotides read TGTGCCAGCAGCTTAAGGGACAGGGTGGGCACCGGGGAGCTGTTTTTT. Translated: CASSLRDRVGTGELFF. Full variable domain (rest looked up from reference TRBV7-8 and TRBJ2-2): GAGVSQSPRYKVAKRGQDVALRCDPISGHVSLFWYQQALGQGPEFLTYFQNEAQLDKSGLPSDRFFAERPEGSVSTLKIQRTQQEDSAVYLCASSLRDRVGTGELFFGEGSRLTVL.

This clone was seen once. The rearrangement links TRBV29-1 to TRBJ2-7, with 7 bases identical to TRBD2. Looked up from germline, CDR1 is SQVTM and CDR2 is ANQGSEA. J lost 6 bases, V lost 2 bases, and 4 bases had no gene match. The CDR3 is 12 residues long. The CDR3 DNA is TGCAGCGTTGAAACTCGCGGGGGCGAGCAGTACTTC. Its translation: CSVETRGGEQYF.

The chain combines TRBV27 with TRBJ2-3; 11 positions match TRBD2. The CDR3 length is 17 residues. CDR1 and CDR2 (germline): MNHEY, SMNVEV (reference sequence). Trimming took 2 bases from V and 0 from J; bases not matched to a gene: 4. This CDR3 reads CASSLLAGGYSTDTQYF. In nucleotides, the CDR3 is TGTGCCAGCAGTTTACTAGCGGGGGGTTATAGCACAGATACGCAGTATTTT.

This clone was seen only once. The chain is built from TRBV6-1 and TRBJ1-3; D is undetermined. From germline, CDR1 is MNHNS and CDR2 SASEGT. V dropped 4 bases and J dropped 0 bases, with 13 bases sitting between them. This CDR3 contains 16 residues. CDR3: CASSAPERDSGNTIYF. The CDR3 DNA follows: TGTGCCAGCAGTGCCCCCGAGAGAGACTCTGGAAACACCATATATTTT.

The chain joins TRBV7-9 to TRBJ2-2; D possibly corresponds to TRBD1 (6 bases). Germline lookup yields CDR1 SEHNR and CDR2 FQNEAQ (reference sequence). The germline V and J ends were trimmed by 6 bases and 0 bases, with 14 bases remaining between them. The CDR3 contains 16 residues. The CDR3 DNA follows: TGTGCCAGCAGGGTTCCAGGGACAACGAACACCGGGGAGCTGTTTTTT. This sequence encodes CASRVPGTTNTGELFF.

This clone is a singleton in its sample. This rearrangement joins TRBV6-5 to TRBJ1-1, with D hard to call. V shed 0 bases and J shed 2 bases, with 10 bases lying between them. The CDR3 has 15 residues. CDR1 is MNHEY and CDR2 is SVGAGI in the germline V gene. This CDR3 is CASSYSRHPNTEAFF. The CDR3 nucleotides are TGTGCCAGCAGTTACTCGAGACACCCCAACACTGAAGCTTTCTTT.

The V gene is TRBV7-9, the J gene TRBJ1-1, with D unclear. Germline V gene data show CDR1 as SEHNR and CDR2 as FQNEAQ (reference sequence). This CDR3 is built from 9 residues. Deletions cut 10 bases from V and 4 bases from J, with 4 bases between. CDR3 in DNA: TGTGCCACCTCCACTGAAGCTTTCTTT. Protein product: CATSTEAFF.

This clone has just one count. The rearrangement joins TRBV11-3 to TRBJ2-3, with 11 bases that match TRBD2. The CDR3 extends over 17 amino acids. The junction had 5 bases not matched to a gene; V was cut back by 2 bases and J by 1 base. CDR1 is SGHNT and CDR2 is YENEEA in the germline V gene. The CDR3 DNA reads TGTGCCAGCAGCTTATTCGGACTAGCGGGCCGCACAGATACGCAGTATTTT. Amino acids: CASSLFGLAGRTDTQYF.

As regards this clone: This same CDR3 is encoded by further DNA sequences in the sample. This chain links TRBV11-3 with TRBJ2-3; D is unclear. Germline CDR1 reads SGHNT; CDR2 reads YENEEA. Trimming left V 2 bases short and J 0 bases short, with 3 bases between. The CDR3 sequence is 13 residues long. DNA for the CDR3: TGTGCCAGCAGCTTATGGAGCACAGATACGCAGTATTTT. It specifies CASSLWSTDTQYF.

About this clone: At one boundary the junction diverges from the germline segment, which might be a read error. In DNA, the CDR3 is TGTGCCAGCAGCCCGATACTAACTTATGAAAAACTGTTTTTT. This sequence encodes CASSPILTYEKLFF. The chain carries TRBV28 and TRBJ1-4; D unclear. Germline V gene sequence: CDR1 MDHEN, CDR2 SYDVKM. The CDR3 is 14 amino acids.

The rearrangement uses TRBV10-3 and TRBJ1-1; no firm D call. There are 14 residues in the CDR3. Per the germline V gene, CDR1 is ENHRY and CDR2 is SYGVKD. The germline V and J ends were trimmed by 2 bases and 2 bases, with 9 bases remaining between them. CDR3 sequence (DNA): TGTGCCATCAGTGAGGGCGGGGTAAACACTGAAGCTTTCTTT. Translated, it gives CAISEGGVNTEAFF.